A selection of T cell receptor beta chains follows, all from one sample in a study of blood T cell repertoires in COVID-19. TCRdb's table, derived via immunoSEQ multiplex PCR, lists solely in-frame clones and lacks some. The sample consists of 130,000 to 150,000 clones, roughly three quarters of them appearing once. Sequencing input: peripheral blood. The receptors stem from a man aged 60-69 years with acute or convalescent COVID-19. Each CDR3 is given without its conserved first and last residue.

TRBV28,ASSSGQGGSPLH
TRBV7-8,ASSLTGPSGYT
TRBV7-8,ASSPGTSGVSTDTQY
TRBV13,ASSARTGGRGDNEQF
TRBV25-1,ASSEGGKLF
TRBV19,ASSIDLRDYVRNTGELF
TRBV5-1,ASSPGGGRADTQY
TRBV6-1,ASSASGGSKNSPLH
TRBV7-2,ASSLITSVGEQF
TRBV27,ASRAGGTYNEQF
TRBV9,ASSPPYSNNEQF
TRBV3-1/TRBV3-2,ASSQWNSYNEQF
TRBV6-5,ASSTDRGHGNTIY
TRBV9,ASSTDRAQSPLH
TRBV18,ASSLSGQARDNYGYT
TRBV7-8,ASRRDRGRTDTQY
TRBV30,AWSRLAGVTDTQY
TRBV5-5,ASSFQNTIY
TRBV3-1/TRBV3-2,ASSQRTGLYSPLH
TRBV27,ASSLSMTGKGDTIY
TRBV4-1,ASSQGRGSGDEQY
TRBV7-2,ASSSTVASVQY
TRBV6-5,ASRWDKTYEQY
TRBV5-4,ASSLPGGSYNEQF
TRBV5-6,ASSLFSSGTGELF
TRBV28,ASSSPGQGASYEQY
TRBV4-1,ASSHPGSREESPLH
TRBV11-2,ASSNSQERNNSPLH
TRBV11-2,ASSTPSTGKTGTQY
TRBV6-6,ASSSPSGNYGYT
TRBV3-1/TRBV3-2,ASSQKGGITEAF
TRBV9,ASNQGGSSYNEQF
TRBV13,ASRTGTSDTDTQY
TRBV9,ASSVVPREGNEQF
TRBV4-1,ASSQDWASGPGRSYEQY
TRBV7-9,ASSQDSPYEQY
TRBV6-5,ASSYRAENTGELF
TRBV19,ASSMTGGQLFYTEAF
TRBV5-1,ASSRTGIDEQY
TRBV6-5,ASSHPGTGLYEQY
TRBV12-3/TRBV12-4,ASATSGSYEQY
TRBV4-2,ASSQDVAAGVSDTQY
TRBV5-4,ASSPLAGTQY
TRBV28,ASSATGPQH
TRBV9,ASSGGDLYQETQY